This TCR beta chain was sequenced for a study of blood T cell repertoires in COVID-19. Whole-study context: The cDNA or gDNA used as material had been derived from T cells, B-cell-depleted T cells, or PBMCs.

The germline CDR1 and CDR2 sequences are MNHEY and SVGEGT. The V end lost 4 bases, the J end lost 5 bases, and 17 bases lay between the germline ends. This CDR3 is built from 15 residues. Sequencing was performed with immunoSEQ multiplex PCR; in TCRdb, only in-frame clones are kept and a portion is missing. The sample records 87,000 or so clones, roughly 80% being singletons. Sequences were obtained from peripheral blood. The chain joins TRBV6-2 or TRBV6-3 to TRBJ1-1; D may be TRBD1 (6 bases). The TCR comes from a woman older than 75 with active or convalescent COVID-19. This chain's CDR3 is CASSSPTGFGTEAFF. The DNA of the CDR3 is TGTGCCAGCAGTTCCCCCACAGGGTTTGGTACTGAAGCTTTCTTT.